A single sample gave rise to the 10 T cell receptor beta chains below, sequenced in a study of PD-L1 blockade in urothelial cancer. Repertoires were generated with immunoSEQ multiplex PCR, while TCRdb's copy carries only in-frame clones and drops some. There are about 56,000 clones in the sample; about 86% occur only once, and roughly 2.8% lies in the top ten. This sample comprised PBMCs, obtained around atezolizumab (anti-PD-L1) treatment. These receptors were taken from a man in his forties or fifties with urothelial cancer.

The genes are TRBV5-6 and TRBJ2-7; 9 nucleotides agree with TRBD1. V trimming: 3 bases; J trimming: 3 bases; junction bases outside the gene matches: 7. The CDR3 has 15 residues. Looked up from germline, CDR1 is SGHDT and CDR2 is YYEEEE. The CDR3 DNA follows: TGTGCCAGCAGCTGGTCGGACAGGGGATTCTACGAGCAGTACTTC. Encoded protein: CASSWSDRGFYEQYF.

J is TRBJ2-7 and V is TRBV21-1; TRBD2 is taken as the D call from the table, unchecked against the DNA. TRBV21-1 is shown as a pseudogene. The CDR3 runs 23 residues. DNA of the CDR3: TGTGCCAGCAGCAAGGAACGACACTCTACATATCCGGGACTAGCGGGAGCGACCTACGAGCAGTACTTC. Protein sequence: CASSKERHSTYPGLAGATYEQYF.

This chain uses TRBV5-4 with TRBJ1-3, with D hard to call. This CDR3 comprises 13 residues. With 2 bases removed from V and 3 bases from J, the gap between germline ends came to 6 bases. Germline V CDR1 and CDR2: SGHNT, YYREEE (reference sequence). CDR3 loop: CASSFQVGNTIYF. The CDR3 bases are TGTGCCAGCAGCTTCCAGGTTGGAAACACCATATATTTT.

In its sample, this clone was seen once. The chain couples TRBV19 to TRBJ2-7; tentatively, D is TRBD1 (6 bases). V lost 5 bases and J 0 bases, leaving 17 bases between the germline ends. The CDR3 is made up of 16 amino acids. The germline V gene has CDR1 LNHDA and CDR2 SQIVND (reference sequence). CDR3: CASSLDSGAGSYEQYF. The DNA for the CDR3 is TGTGCCAGTAGTCTTGATTCAGGGGCTGGCTCCTACGAGCAGTACTTC.

V is TRBV28 and J is TRBJ2-7, with D possibly TRBD2 on 6 matching bases. This CDR3 is 16 amino acids long. Trimming stripped 5 bases from V and 0 bases from J, with 17 bases between. The germline V gene has CDR1 MDHEN and CDR2 SYDVKM. The CDR3 reads CASSPLAEGRSYEQYF. CDR3 nucleotide sequence: TGTGCCAGCAGTCCCTTAGCGGAGGGCCGCTCCTACGAGCAGTACTTC.

This chain links TRBV9 with TRBJ2-7, with TRBD2 identical over 12 bases. With 0 bases clipped from V and 4 bases from J, the junction kept 5 bases outside the gene matches. CDR3 length equals 16 residues. Germline V lookup: CDR1 SGDLS, CDR2 YYNGEE. This CDR3 is CASSVDPLAGGYEQYF. CDR3 sequence (DNA): TGTGCCAGCAGCGTAGACCCGCTAGCGGGAGGGTACGAGCAGTACTTC. Filled out from reference TRBV9 and TRBJ2-7, the complete variable domain reads DSGVTQTPKHLITATGQRVTLRCSPRSGDLSVYWYQQSLDQGLQFLIQYYNGEERAKGNILERFSAQQFPDLHSELNLSSLELGDSALYFCASSVDPLAGGYEQYFGPGTRLTVT.

This clone was seen only a few times. This chain links TRBV9 with TRBJ2-3, with TRBD2 identical over 9 bases. Germline V gives CDR1 SGDLS, CDR2 YYNGEE. This CDR3 region has 16 residues. J lost 1 base, V lost 7 bases, and 10 bases had no gene match. The CDR3 bases are TGTGCCAGCGGATTAGGGACTAGCAGCCGCACAGATACGCAGTATTTT. It is translated as CASGLGTSSRTDTQYF. Combining the CDR3 with reference TRBV9 and TRBJ2-3 gives the whole variable domain DSGVTQTPKHLITATGQRVTLRCSPRSGDLSVYWYQQSLDQGLQFLIQYYNGEERAKGNILERFSAQQFPDLHSELNLSSLELGDSALYFCASGLGTSSRTDTQYFGPGTRLTVL.

This rearrangement joins TRBV20-1 to TRBJ1-2; D is unresolved. The CDR3 is made up of 10 amino acids. The germline CDR1 and CDR2 sequences are DFQATT and SNEGSKA (reference sequence). Trimming took 3 bases from V and 4 from J, leaving 3 bases between them. The CDR3 reads CSASSYGYTF. The CDR3 nucleotides read TGCAGTGCTAGCTCCTATGGCTACACCTTC.

The chain combines TRBV5-1 with TRBJ1-1; TRBD1 might be the D (5 bases). The CDR3 is made up of 13 amino acids. The V and J ends lost 1 base and 6 bases respectively, with 10 bases between them. Germline V CDR1 and CDR2: SGHRS, YFSETQ. The CDR3 protein is CASSLMQGSEAFF. Here the CDR3 DNA reads TGCGCCAGCAGCTTGATGCAGGGCTCTGAAGCTTTCTTT.

J is TRBJ1-1 and V is TRBV5-1, with 10 bases identical to TRBD1. Germline lookup yields CDR1 SGHRS and CDR2 YFSETQ. The length of the CDR3 is 13 residues. J gave up 7 bases and V 4 bases, and 4 bases lay outside the gene matches. DNA of the CDR3: TGCGCCAGCAGCGCGGGACAGGGGATTGAAGCTTTCTTT. Protein product: CASSAGQGIEAFF. The whole variable domain, remainder taken from reference TRBV5-1 and TRBJ1-1, is KAGVTQTPRYLIKTRGQQVTLSCSPISGHRSVSWYQQTPGQGLQFLFEYFSETQRNKGNFPGRFSGRQFSNSRSEMNVSTLELGDSALYLCASSAGQGIEAFFGQGTRLTVV.